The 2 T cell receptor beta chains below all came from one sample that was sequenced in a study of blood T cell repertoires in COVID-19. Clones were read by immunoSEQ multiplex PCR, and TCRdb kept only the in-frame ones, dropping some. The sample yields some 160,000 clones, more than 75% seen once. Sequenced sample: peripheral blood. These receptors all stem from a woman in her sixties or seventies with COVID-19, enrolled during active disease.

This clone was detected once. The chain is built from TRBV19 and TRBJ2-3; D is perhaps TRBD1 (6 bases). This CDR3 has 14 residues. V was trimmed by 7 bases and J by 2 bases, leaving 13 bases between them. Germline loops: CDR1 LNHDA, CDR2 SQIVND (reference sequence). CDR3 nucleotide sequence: TGTGCCAGTACCGAGGACAGACTCACAGATACGCAGTATTTT. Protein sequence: CASTEDRLTDTQYF.

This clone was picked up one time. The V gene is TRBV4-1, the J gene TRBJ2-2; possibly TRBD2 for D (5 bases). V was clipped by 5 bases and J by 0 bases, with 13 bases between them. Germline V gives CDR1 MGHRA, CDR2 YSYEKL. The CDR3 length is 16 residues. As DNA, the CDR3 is TGCGCCAGCAGCGGAGGATCAGGACCGAACACCGGGGAGCTGTTTTTT. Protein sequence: CASSGGSGPNTGELFF.